This TCR beta chain stems from a study of regulatory T cells in long-lasting Graves disease. The length of the CDR3 is 10 residues. V lost 4 bases to trimming and J lost 9 bases, with 6 bases between them. Germline V gives CDR1 MDHEN, CDR2 SYDVKM. HTBI primers from iRepertoire and Arm-PCR of CDR3 regions yielded the TCR beta libraries. Authors' processing steps: Analysis of the samples identified around 64 TRBV and 13 to 15 TRBJ segments. From the multiplex PCR reads, TCRdb called clonotypes with MiXCR, one entry per CDR3 protein. These V and J calls derive from TCRdb rather than the authors' analysis. The repertoire consists of fewer than 550,000 distinct CDR3 sequences, with over 15% occurring once and the leading ten covering about a quarter. Indicated time point: newly diagnosed GD, antithyroid drugs for less than 3 months. The TCR library was made from RNA that had been extracted from PBMCs in TRIzol.

In this sample, this clonotype turned up many times. Another study also made use of these data, one on T cells in Graves' hyperthyroidism and ophthalmopathy.

V gene TRBV28 combines with J gene TRBJ1-2; D is ambiguous. The TCR was taken from a woman between 18 and 30 years old with Graves disease. The starting material was peripheral blood mononuclear cells (PBMCs), obtained at new diagnosis, from a patient treated with antithyroid drugs. The CDR3 is CASSSKRYTF. For the CDR3, the DNA is TGTGCCAGCAGTTCTAAACGCTACACCTTC.